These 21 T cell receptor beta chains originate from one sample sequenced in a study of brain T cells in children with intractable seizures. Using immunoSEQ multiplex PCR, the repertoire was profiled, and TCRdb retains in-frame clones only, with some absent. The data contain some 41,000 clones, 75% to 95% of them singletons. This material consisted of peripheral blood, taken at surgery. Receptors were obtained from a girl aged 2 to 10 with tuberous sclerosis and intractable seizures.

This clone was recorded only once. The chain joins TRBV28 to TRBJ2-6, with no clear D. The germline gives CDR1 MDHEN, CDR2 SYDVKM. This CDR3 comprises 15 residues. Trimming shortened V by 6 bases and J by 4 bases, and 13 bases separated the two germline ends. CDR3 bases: TGTGCCAGCAGCCCAGCCTTCAGGGGGGCCAACGTCCTGACTTTC. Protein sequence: CASSPAFRGANVLTF.

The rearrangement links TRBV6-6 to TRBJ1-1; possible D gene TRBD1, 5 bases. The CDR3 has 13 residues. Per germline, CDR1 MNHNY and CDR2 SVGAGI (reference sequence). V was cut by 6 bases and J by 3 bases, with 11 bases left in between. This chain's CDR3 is CASRDTGYTEAFF. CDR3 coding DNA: TGTGCCAGCAGGGACACGGGGTACACTGAAGCTTTCTTT.

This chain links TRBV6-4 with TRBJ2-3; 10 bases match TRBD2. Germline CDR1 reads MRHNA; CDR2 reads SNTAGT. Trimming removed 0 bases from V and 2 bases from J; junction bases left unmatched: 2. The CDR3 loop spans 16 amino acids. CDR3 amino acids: CASSDSSGGATDTQYF. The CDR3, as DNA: TGTGCCAGCAGTGACTCGAGCGGGGGGGCCACAGATACGCAGTATTTT.

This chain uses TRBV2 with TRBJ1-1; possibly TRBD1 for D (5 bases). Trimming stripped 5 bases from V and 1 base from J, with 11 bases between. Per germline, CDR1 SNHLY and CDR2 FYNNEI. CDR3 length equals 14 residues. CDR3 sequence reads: CASSSTGWNTEAFF. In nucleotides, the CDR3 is TGTGCCAGCAGTTCAACAGGATGGAACACTGAAGCTTTCTTT.

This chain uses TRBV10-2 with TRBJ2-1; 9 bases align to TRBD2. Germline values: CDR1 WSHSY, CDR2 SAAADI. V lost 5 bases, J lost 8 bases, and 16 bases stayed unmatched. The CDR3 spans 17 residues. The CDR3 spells CASSPLQGRGGRDEQFF. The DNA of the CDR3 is TGCGCCAGCAGTCCGCTTCAGGGGCGGGGGGGCCGCGATGAGCAGTTCTTC.

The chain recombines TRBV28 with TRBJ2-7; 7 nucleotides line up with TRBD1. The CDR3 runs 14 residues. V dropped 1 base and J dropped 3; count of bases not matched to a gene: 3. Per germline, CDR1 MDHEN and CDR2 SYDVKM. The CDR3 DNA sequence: TGTGCCAGCAGTTTATCCCCAGGGGGCTACGAGCAGTACTTC. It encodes CASSLSPGGYEQYF.

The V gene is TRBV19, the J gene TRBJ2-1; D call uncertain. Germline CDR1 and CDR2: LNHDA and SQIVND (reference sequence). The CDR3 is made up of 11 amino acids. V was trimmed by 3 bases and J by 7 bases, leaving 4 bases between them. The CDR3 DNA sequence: TGTGCCAGTAGTATCAGAAATGAGCAGTTCTTC. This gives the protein CASSIRNEQFF.

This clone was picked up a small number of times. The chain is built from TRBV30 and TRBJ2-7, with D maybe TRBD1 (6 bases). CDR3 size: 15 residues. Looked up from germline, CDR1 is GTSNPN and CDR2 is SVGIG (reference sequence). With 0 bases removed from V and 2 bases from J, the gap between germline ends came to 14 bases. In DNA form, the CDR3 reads TGTGCCTGGAGTGTACAAGGGGGTTGGGCCTACGAGCAGTACTTC. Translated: CAWSVQGGWAYEQYF. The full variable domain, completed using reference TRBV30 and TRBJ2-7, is SQTIHQWPATLVQPVGSPLSLECTVEGTSNPNLYWYRQAAGRGLQLLFYSVGIGQISSEVPQNLSASRPQDRQFILSSKKLLLSDSGFYLCAWSVQGGWAYEQYFGPGTRLTVT.

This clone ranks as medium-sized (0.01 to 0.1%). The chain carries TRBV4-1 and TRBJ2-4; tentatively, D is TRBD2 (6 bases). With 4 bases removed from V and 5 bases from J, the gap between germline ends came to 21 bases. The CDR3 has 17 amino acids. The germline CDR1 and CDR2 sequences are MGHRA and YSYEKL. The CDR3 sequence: CASSPTRAAGTENIQYF. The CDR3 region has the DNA TGCGCCAGCAGCCCCACCCGCGCAGCGGGCACAGAAAACATTCAGTACTTC.

Here the CDR3 reads CASSHRDSSYEQYF. CDR3 coding DNA: TGTGCCAGCAGCCACCGGGACAGTTCCTACGAGCAGTACTTC. V and J are TRBV5-4 and TRBJ2-7; 7 bases map to TRBD1. The CDR3 has 14 residues. V dropped 4 bases and J dropped 1; count of bases not matched to a gene: 5. Germline assignment: CDR1 SGHNT and CDR2 YYREEE (reference sequence).

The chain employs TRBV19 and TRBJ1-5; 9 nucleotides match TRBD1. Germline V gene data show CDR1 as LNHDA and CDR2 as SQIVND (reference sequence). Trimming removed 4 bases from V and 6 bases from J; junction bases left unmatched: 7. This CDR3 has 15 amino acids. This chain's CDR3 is CASSTGQGAAQPQHF. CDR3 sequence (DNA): TGTGCCAGTAGTACGGGACAGGGAGCGGCTCAGCCCCAGCATTTT. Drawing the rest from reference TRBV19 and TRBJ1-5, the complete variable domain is DGGITQSPKYLFRKEGQNVTLSCEQNLNHDAMYWYRQDPGQGLRLIYYSQIVNDFQKGDIAEGYSVSREKKESFPLTVTSAQKNPTAFYLCASSTGQGAAQPQHFGDGTRLSIL.

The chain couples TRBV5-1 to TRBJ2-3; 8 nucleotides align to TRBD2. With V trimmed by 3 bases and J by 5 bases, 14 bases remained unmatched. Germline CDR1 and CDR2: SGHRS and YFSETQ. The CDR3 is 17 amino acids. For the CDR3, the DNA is TGCGCCAGCAGCTGGGGTCCCGACGGGGGGGGCCGAGATACGCAGTATTTT. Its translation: CASSWGPDGGGRDTQYF.

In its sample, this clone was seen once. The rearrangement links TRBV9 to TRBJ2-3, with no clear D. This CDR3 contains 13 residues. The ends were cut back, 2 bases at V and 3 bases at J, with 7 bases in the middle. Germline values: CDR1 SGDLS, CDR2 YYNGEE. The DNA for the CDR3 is TGTGCCAGCAGCGTTCGGTTGACAGATACGCAGTATTTT. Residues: CASSVRLTDTQYF.

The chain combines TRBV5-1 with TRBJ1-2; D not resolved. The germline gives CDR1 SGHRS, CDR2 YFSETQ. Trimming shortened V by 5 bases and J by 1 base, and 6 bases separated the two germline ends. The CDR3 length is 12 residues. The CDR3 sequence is CASRVGNYGYTF. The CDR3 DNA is TGCGCCAGCAGGGTCGGTAACTATGGCTACACCTTC.

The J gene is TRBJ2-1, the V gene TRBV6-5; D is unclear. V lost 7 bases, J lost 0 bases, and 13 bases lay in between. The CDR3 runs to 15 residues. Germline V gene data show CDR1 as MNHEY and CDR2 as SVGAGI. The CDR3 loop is CASNPTSFSYNEQFF. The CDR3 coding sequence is TGTGCCAGCAATCCTACATCCTTCTCCTACAATGAGCAGTTCTTC.

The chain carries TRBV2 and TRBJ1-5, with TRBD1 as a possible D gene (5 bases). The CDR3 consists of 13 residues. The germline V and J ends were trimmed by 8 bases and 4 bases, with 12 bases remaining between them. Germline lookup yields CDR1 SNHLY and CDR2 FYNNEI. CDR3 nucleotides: TGTGCCAGCCAGCGACAGACAAATCAGCCCCAGCATTTT. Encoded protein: CASQRQTNQPQHF.

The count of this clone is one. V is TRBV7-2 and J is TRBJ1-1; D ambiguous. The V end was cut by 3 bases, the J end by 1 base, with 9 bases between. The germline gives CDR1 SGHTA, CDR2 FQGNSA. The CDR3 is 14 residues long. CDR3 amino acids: CASSLTLGNTEAFF. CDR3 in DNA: TGTGCCAGCAGCTTGACTTTGGGGAACACTGAAGCTTTCTTT.

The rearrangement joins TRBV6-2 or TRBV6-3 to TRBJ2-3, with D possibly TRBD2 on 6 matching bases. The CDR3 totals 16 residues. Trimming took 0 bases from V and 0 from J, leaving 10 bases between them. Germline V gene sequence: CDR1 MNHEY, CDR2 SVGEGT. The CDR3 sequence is CASSYSRSGSTDTQYF. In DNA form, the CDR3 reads TGTGCCAGCAGTTACTCGAGGAGCGGGAGCACAGATACGCAGTATTTT.

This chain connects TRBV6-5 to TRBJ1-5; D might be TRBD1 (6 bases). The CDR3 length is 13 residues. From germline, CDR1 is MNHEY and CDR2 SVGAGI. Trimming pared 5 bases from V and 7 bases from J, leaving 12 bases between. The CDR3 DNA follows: TGTGCCAGCAGTACAGGGAATAGACAGCCCCAGCATTTT. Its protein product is CASSTGNRQPQHF.

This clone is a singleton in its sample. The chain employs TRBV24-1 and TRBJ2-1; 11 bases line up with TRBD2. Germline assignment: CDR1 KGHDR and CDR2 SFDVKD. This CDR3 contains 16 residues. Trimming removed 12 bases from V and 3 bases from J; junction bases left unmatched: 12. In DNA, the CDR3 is TGTGCCTCCACTGATAGCGGGGGGGCCCACTACAATGAGCAGTTCTTC. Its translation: CASTDSGGAHYNEQFF.

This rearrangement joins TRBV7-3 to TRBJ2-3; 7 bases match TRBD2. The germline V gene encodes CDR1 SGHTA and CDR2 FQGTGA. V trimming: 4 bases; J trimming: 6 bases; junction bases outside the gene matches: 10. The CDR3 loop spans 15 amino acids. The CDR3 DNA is TGTGCCAGCAGCTGGGAGGGACGGACCCAGGATACGCAGTATTTT. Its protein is CASSWEGRTQDTQYF.